These 18 T cell receptor beta chains were all obtained from the same sample, sequenced in a study of shared clonotypes between healthy human individuals. Clones were read by immunoSEQ multiplex PCR, and TCRdb kept only the in-frame ones, dropping some. The repertoire holds around 2.5 million clones, approximately 93% seen once, with around 0.37% in the top ten. Sequenced input: naive CD4+ T cells from PBMCs. Subset defined: CD45RA+ positively selected. The receptors stem from a man younger than 35 in good health. Some clones in this sample may be carry-over from other donors' samples.

V gene TRBV28 combines with J gene TRBJ2-3; TRBD1 matches 8 bases. Germline CDR1 is MDHEN and CDR2 is SYDVKM. CDR3 size: 15 residues. V was clipped by 5 bases and J by 4 bases; unmatched bases: 8. The CDR3 loop is CASSTPGGQADTQYF. The CDR3 coding sequence is TGTGCCAGCAGTACCCCAGGGGGCCAGGCAGATACGCAGTATTTT.

The V and J genes are TRBV5-1 and TRBJ1-1, with 7 bases fitting TRBD1. Germline trimming cut 3 bases from V and 1 base from J; bases unmatched to any gene: 3. Germline-derived CDR1 and CDR2 are SGHRS and YFSETQ. CDR3 length: 14 residues. This CDR3 reads CASSWDSKNTEAFF. The CDR3 nucleotides are TGCGCCAGCAGCTGGGACAGCAAGAACACTGAAGCTTTCTTT.

The chain joins TRBV28 to TRBJ2-7; 10 bases are a match to TRBD2. CDR1 is MDHEN, CDR2 SYDVKM, per germline. CDR3 length equals 15 residues. The ends lost 11 bases at V and 1 base at J; junction bases unmatched: 11. The CDR3: CAGSTSGKASYEQYF. The CDR3 nucleotides read TGTGCCGGATCTACTAGCGGGAAAGCTTCCTACGAGCAGTACTTC. Full variable domain (rest looked up from reference TRBV28 and TRBJ2-7): DVKVTQSSRYLVKRTGEKVFLECVQDMDHENMFWYRQDPGLGLRLIYFSYDVKMKEKGDIPEGYSVSREKKERFSLILESASTNQTSMYLCAGSTSGKASYEQYFGPGTRLTVT.

As regards this clone: Other DNA sequences of this sample code for an identical CDR3. This chain joins TRBV5-1 and TRBJ1-2; 11 nucleotides line up with TRBD1. In germline, CDR1 is SGHRS, CDR2 YFSETQ. J gave up 8 bases and V 0 bases, and 6 bases lay outside the gene matches. The CDR3 loop spans 15 amino acids. CDR3 DNA sequence: TGCGCCAGCAGCTTGGTCGGACAGGGGGCGGACGGCTACACCTTC. Translation: CASSLVGQGADGYTF.

The J gene is TRBJ2-3, the V gene TRBV11-2; D uncertain. Between the trimmed V and J ends, which lost 5 bases and 2 bases, there was a span of 8 bases. The length of the CDR3 is 13 residues. Germline assignment: CDR1 SGHAT and CDR2 FQNNGV. For the CDR3, the DNA is TGTGCCAGCAGCCCCGCGACCACAGATACGCAGTATTTT. It encodes CASSPATTDTQYF.

The rearrangement links TRBV7-3 to TRBJ2-2; TRBD1 matches at 7 bases. V gave up 0 bases and J gave up 7 bases; unmatched junction bases: 8. This CDR3 is built from 16 residues. Germline loops: CDR1 SGHTA, CDR2 FQGTGA. CDR3 sequence (DNA): TGTGCCAGCAGCTTAACTTCAACAGGGGCCGGCGGGGAGCTGTTTTTT. Protein product: CASSLTSTGAGGELFF.

With regard to this clone: Other DNA sequences within the sample encode an identical CDR3. This chain connects TRBV29-1 to TRBJ2-2; 7 nucleotides agree with TRBD1. V gave up 6 bases and J gave up 0 bases; unmatched junction bases: 1. The CDR3 is 13 residues long. Per germline, CDR1 SQVTM and CDR2 ANQGSEA. The CDR3 region has the DNA TGCAGCGTGGGACAGACGAACACCGGGGAGCTGTTTTTT. It is translated as CSVGQTNTGELFF.

The table lists this clone with a count of one. The genes are TRBV5-1 and TRBJ2-5; no reliable D call. This CDR3 contains 13 residues. Germline-derived CDR1 and CDR2 are SGHRS and YFSETQ. V was clipped by 5 bases and J by 5 bases, with 13 bases between them. CDR3 in DNA: TGCGCCAGCAGTCAAGACAATAAGGAGACCCAGTACTTC. Amino acids: CASSQDNKETQYF.

The rearrangement links TRBV5-6 to TRBJ1-4, with D maybe TRBD1 (5 bases). This CDR3 has 14 amino acids. Between the trimmed V and J ends, which lost 4 bases and 2 bases, there was a span of 9 bases. CDR1 is SGHDT and CDR2 is YYEEEE in the germline V gene. CDR3: CASSPGTTNEKLFF. DNA for the CDR3: TGTGCCAGCAGCCCGGGGACCACTAATGAAAAACTGTTTTTT.

The rearrangement uses TRBV5-6 and TRBJ2-5; the D is unclear. V was shortened by 3 bases and J by 9 bases, with 12 bases between the two germline ends. The CDR3 consists of 12 residues. The germline gives CDR1 SGHDT, CDR2 YYEEEE. This CDR3 is CASSSSLAAQYF. Here the CDR3 DNA reads TGTGCCAGCAGCTCCTCCCTGGCGGCCCAGTACTTC.

The rearrangement links TRBV2 to TRBJ1-5, with TRBD1 identical over 7 bases. Trimming at V came to 4 bases and at J to 9 bases, leaving 12 bases not matched to a gene. The CDR3 runs 15 residues. Per germline, CDR1 SNHLY and CDR2 FYNNEI. DNA of the CDR3: TGTGCCAGCAGTGCCGACCGGACAGGCCCTGGGCCCCAGCATTTT. Translated: CASSADRTGPGPQHF.

The chain joins TRBV7-2 to TRBJ1-1, with D maybe TRBD1 (5 bases). Trimming took 11 bases from V and 3 from J, leaving 16 bases between them. Germline CDR1 SGHTA, CDR2 FQGNSA. This CDR3 has 13 amino acids. The CDR3 is CAGGQGAYTEAFF. For the CDR3, the DNA is TGTGCCGGTGGGCAAGGGGCGTACACTGAAGCTTTCTTT.

CDR3 region: CASSVQGGEYNEQFF. For the CDR3, the DNA is TGTGCCAGCAGTGTCCAGGGGGGCGAGTACAATGAGCAGTTCTTC. The chain has TRBV2 and TRBJ2-1, with TRBD1 as a possible D gene (7 bases). The V gene lost 4 bases and the J gene lost 4 bases, with 14 bases spanning the gap. The CDR3 contains 15 residues. Germline assignment: CDR1 SNHLY and CDR2 FYNNEI.

On this clone itself: The junction shows a germline mismatch at one end, possibly a read error. The rearrangement uses TRBV5-4 and TRBJ1-4; 7 positions match TRBD1. Germline values: CDR1 SGHNT, CDR2 YYREEE (reference sequence). The CDR3 length is 11 residues. As DNA, the CDR3 is TGTGCCAGCAGCCGGGGGAGGGGGCTAGTTTTT. It yields the protein CASSRGRGLVF.

This chain uses TRBV19 with TRBJ1-1; D is uncertain. Per the germline V gene, CDR1 is LNHDA and CDR2 is SQIVND (reference sequence). Trimming took off 6 bases at V and 0 bases at J, with 11 bases between the two ends. The CDR3 spans 14 residues. The CDR3 DNA follows: TGTGCCAGTAGAACCTCTAGTCTGAACACTGAAGCTTTCTTT. Translating gives CASRTSSLNTEAFF. Full variable domain (rest looked up from reference TRBV19 and TRBJ1-1): DGGITQSPKYLFRKEGQNVTLSCEQNLNHDAMYWYRQDPGQGLRLIYYSQIVNDFQKGDIAEGYSVSREKKESFPLTVTSAQKNPTAFYLCASRTSSLNTEAFFGQGTRLTVV.

The CDR3 protein is CASRIDRDAGEQYF. The CDR3 DNA follows: TGTGCCAGCAGAATCGACAGGGATGCGGGCGAGCAGTACTTC. The rearrangement uses TRBV6-5 and TRBJ2-7, with 7 nucleotides matching TRBD1. The CDR3 runs to 14 residues. Trimming cost V 6 bases and J 6 bases; bases outside gene matches: 11. In germline, CDR1 is MNHEY, CDR2 SVGAGI.

The CDR3: CASSLAGPGSYNEQFF. The CDR3 DNA sequence: TGCGCCAGCAGCTTGGCCGGGCCCGGTTCCTACAATGAGCAGTTCTTC. The chain links TRBV5-1 to TRBJ2-1; D gene uncertain. The V end was cut by 0 bases, the J end by 1 base, with 11 bases between. This CDR3 spans 16 amino acids. The germline CDR1 and CDR2 sequences are SGHRS and YFSETQ.

This clone came up a few times. The chain combines TRBV6-5 with TRBJ2-1, with TRBD1 as a possible D gene (6 bases). This CDR3 region has 14 residues. Trimming shortened V by 2 bases and J by 6 bases, and 11 bases separated the two germline ends. CDR1 MNHEY and CDR2 SVGAGI come from the germline V gene. CDR3 loop: CASSYAYRVNEQFF. The CDR3 nucleotides read TGTGCCAGCAGTTACGCGTACAGGGTCAATGAGCAGTTCTTC.